Detailed here is one T cell receptor (beta chain). This entry belongs to a study of CD8 T cells in Susac syndrome. The multiple sclerosis control cohort comprised treatment-naive individuals presenting with stable or active relapsing-remitting disease. This CDR3 contains 11 residues. CDR1 is DFQATT and CDR2 is SNEGSKA in the germline V gene (reference sequence). Trimming removed 5 bases from V and 2 bases from J, with 6 bases in between. The RNA, about 0.45 to 1 ug, was put through reverse transcription using random hexamers. TCRdb passed the immunoSEQ multiplex PCR reads through MiXCR, listing each CDR3 protein once. Among some 200,000 distinct CDR3 sequences listed, around 95% were seen once.

This clonotype originated in a human donor with multiple sclerosis. The material sequenced was CD4+ T cells from PBMCs. The chain joins TRBV20-1 to TRBJ2-5; D call uncertain. Here the CDR3 DNA reads TGCAGTGCTCCGAGACAAGAGACCCAGTACTTC. Protein: CSAPRQETQYF.